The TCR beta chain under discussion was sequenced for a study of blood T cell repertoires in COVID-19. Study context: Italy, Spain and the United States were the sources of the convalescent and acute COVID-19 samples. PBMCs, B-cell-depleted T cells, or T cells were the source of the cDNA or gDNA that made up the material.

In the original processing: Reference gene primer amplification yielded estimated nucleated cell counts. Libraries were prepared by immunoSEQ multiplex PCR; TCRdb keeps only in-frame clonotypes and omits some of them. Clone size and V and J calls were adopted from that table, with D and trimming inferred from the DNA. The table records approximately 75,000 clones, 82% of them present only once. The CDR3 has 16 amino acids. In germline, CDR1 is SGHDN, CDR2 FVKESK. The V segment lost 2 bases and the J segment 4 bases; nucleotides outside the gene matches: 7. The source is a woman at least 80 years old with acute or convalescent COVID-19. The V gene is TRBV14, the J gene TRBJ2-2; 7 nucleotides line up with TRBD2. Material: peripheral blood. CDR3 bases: TGTGCCAGCAGCCAACGACGATGGGGGGGCACCGGGGAGCTGTTTTTT. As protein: CASSQRRWGGTGELFF.